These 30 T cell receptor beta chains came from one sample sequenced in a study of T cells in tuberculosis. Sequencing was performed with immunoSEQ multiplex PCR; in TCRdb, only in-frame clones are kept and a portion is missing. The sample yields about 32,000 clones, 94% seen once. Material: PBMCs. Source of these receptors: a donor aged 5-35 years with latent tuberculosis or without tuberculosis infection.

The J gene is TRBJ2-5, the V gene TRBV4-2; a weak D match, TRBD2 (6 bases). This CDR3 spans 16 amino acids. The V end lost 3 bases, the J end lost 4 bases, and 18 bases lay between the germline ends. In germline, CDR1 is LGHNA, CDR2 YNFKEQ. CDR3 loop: CASSQGGLSLGETQYF. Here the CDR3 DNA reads TGTGCCAGCAGCCAGGGAGGACTTAGTTTGGGAGAGACCCAGTACTTC.

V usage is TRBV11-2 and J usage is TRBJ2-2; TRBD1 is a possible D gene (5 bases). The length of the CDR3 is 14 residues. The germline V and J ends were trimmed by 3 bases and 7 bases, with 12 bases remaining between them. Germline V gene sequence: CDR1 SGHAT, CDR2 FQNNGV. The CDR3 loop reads CASSLVGPGGELFF. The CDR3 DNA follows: TGTGCCAGCAGCTTGGTGGGGCCGGGCGGGGAGCTGTTTTTT.

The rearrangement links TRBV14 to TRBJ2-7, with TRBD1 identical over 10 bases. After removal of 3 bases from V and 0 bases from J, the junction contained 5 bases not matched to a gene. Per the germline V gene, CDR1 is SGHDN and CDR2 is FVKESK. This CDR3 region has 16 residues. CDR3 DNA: TGTGCCAGCAGCCATGTCCGGGACAGGGGCTCCTACGAGCAGTACTTC. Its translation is CASSHVRDRGSYEQYF.

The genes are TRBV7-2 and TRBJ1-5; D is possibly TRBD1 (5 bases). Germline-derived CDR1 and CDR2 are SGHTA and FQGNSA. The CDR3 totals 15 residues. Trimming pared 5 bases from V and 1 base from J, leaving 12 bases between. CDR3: CASSRQPGSNQPQHF. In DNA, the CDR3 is TGTGCCAGCAGCCGACAGCCCGGGAGCAATCAGCCCCAGCATTTT.

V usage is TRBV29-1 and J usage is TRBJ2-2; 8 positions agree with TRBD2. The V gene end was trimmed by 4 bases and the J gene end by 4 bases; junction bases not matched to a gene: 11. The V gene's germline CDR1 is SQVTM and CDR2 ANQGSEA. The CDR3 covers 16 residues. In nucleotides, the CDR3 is TGCAGCGTTGTCCCCTCGGGAGGGCCGTCCACCGGGGAGCTGTTTTTT. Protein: CSVVPSGGPSTGELFF.

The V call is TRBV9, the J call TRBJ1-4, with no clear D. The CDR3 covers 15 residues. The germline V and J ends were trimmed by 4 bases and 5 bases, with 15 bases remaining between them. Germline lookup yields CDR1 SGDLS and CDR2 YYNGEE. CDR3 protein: CASSPTRLLNEKLFF. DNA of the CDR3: TGTGCCAGCAGCCCCACGCGACTGTTAAATGAAAAACTGTTTTTT.

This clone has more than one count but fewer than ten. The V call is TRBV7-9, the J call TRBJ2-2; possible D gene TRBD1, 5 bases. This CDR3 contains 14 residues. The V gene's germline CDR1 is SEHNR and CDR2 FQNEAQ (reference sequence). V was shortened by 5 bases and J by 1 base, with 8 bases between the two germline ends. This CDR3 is CASSPGQNTGELFF. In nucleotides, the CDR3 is TGTGCCAGCAGCCCAGGACAGAACACCGGGGAGCTGTTTTTT. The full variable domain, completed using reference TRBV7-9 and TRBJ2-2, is DTGVSQNPRHKITKRGQNVTFRCDPISEHNRLYWYRQTLGQGPEFLTYFQNEAQLEKSRLLSDRFSAERPKGSFSTLEIQRTEQGDSAMYLCASSPGQNTGELFFGEGSRLTVL.

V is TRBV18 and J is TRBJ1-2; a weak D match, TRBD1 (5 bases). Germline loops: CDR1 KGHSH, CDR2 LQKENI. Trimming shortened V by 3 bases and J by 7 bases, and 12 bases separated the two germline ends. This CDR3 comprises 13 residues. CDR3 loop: CASSPAPRAGYTF. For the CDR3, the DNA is TGTGCCAGCTCACCGGCCCCCAGGGCTGGCTACACCTTC.

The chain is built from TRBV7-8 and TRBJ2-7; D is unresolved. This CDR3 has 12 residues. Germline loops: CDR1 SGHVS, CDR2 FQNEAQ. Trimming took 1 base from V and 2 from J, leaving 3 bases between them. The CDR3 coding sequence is TGTGCCAGCAGCTTAGGAGCCTACGAGCAGTACTTC. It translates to CASSLGAYEQYF.

CDR3: CATSSVSVNPFSTDTQYF. In nucleotides, the CDR3 is TGTGCCACCAGCAGTGTTAGCGTCAACCCATTTAGCACAGATACGCAGTATTTT. The V gene is TRBV15, the J gene TRBJ2-3, with a possible D match to TRBD2 (5 bases). Deletions cut 3 bases from V and 0 bases from J, with 19 bases between. This CDR3 has 18 residues. Looked up from germline, CDR1 is LNHNV and CDR2 is YYDKDF (reference sequence).

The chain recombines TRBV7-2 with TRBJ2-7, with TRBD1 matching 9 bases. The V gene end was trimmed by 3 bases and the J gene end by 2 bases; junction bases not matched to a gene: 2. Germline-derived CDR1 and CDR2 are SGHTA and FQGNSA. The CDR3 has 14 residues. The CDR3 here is CASSLRQGAYEQYF. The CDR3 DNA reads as TGTGCCAGCAGCTTGAGACAGGGGGCCTACGAGCAGTACTTC.

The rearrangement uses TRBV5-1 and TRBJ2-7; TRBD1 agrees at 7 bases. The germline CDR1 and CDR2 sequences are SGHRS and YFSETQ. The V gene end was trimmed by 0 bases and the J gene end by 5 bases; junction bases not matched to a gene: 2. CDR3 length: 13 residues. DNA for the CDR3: TGCGCCAGCAGCTTGGAAGGGGGCGACGAGCAGTACTTC. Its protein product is CASSLEGGDEQYF. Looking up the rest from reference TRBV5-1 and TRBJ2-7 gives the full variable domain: KAGVTQTPRYLIKTRGQQVTLSCSPISGHRSVSWYQQTPGQGLQFLFEYFSETQRNKGNFPGRFSGRQFSNSRSEMNVSTLELGDSALYLCASSLEGGDEQYFGPGTRLTVT.

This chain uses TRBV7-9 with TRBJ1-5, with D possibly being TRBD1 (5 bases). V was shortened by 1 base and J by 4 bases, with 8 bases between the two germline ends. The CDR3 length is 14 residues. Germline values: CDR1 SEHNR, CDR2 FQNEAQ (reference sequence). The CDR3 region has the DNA TGTGCCAGCAGCTTAGACAGGTTTAATCAGCCCCAGCATTTT. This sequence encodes CASSLDRFNQPQHF.

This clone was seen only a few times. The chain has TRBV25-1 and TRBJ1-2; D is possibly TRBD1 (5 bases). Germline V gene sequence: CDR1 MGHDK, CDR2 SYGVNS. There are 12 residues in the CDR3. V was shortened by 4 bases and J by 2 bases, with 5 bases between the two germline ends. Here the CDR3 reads CASSGQNYGYTF. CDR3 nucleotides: TGTGCCAGCAGTGGACAGAACTATGGCTACACCTTC.

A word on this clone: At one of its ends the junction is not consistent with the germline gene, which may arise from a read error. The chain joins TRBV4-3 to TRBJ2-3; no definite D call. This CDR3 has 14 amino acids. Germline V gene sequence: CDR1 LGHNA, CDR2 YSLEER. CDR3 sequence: CASSKDGSTDTQYF. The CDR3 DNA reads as TGCGCCAGCAGCAAAGACGGTAGCACAGATACGCAGTATTTT.

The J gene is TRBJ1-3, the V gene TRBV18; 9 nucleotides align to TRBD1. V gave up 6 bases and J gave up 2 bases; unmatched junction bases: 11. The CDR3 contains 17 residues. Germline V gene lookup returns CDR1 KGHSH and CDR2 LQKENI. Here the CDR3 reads CASSPTSGQGTGNTIYF. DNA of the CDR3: TGTGCCAGCTCGCCTACCTCGGGACAGGGTACTGGAAACACCATATATTTT.

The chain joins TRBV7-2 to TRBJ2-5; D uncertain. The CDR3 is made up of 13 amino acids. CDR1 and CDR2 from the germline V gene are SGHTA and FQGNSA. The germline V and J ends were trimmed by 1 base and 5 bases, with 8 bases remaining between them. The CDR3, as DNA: TGTGCCAGCAGCTTAGGGCCCTTTGAGACCCAGTACTTC. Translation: CASSLGPFETQYF.

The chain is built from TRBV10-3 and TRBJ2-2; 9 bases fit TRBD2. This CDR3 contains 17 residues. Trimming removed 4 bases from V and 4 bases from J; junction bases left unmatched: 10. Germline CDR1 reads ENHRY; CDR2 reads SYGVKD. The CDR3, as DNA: TGTGCCATCAGTGGGGTTAGCGGGAGATTCGGCACCGGGGAGCTGTTTTTT. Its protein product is CAISGVSGRFGTGELFF.

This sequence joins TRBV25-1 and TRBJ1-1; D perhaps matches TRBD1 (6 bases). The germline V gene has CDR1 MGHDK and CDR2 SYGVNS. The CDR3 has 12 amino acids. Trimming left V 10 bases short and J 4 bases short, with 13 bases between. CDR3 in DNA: TGTGCCACCTCACAGGGTGTCACTGAAGCTTTCTTT. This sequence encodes CATSQGVTEAFF.

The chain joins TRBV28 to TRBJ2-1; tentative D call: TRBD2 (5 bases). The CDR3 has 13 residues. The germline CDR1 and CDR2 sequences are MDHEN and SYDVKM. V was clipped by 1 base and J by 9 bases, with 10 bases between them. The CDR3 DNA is TGTGCCAGCAGTTTATTCGATGGGAGTGAGCAGTTCTTC. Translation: CASSLFDGSEQFF. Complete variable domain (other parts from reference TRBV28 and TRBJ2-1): DVKVTQSSRYLVKRTGEKVFLECVQDMDHENMFWYRQDPGLGLRLIYFSYDVKMKEKGDIPEGYSVSREKKERFSLILESASTNQTSMYLCASSLFDGSEQFFGPGTRLTVL.

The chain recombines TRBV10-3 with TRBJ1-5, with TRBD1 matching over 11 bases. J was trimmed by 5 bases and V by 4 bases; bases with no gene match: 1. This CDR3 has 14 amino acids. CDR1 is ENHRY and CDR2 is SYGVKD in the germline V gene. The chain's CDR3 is CAISAGQGDQPQHF. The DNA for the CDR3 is TGTGCCATCAGTGCGGGACAGGGGGATCAGCCCCAGCATTTT.

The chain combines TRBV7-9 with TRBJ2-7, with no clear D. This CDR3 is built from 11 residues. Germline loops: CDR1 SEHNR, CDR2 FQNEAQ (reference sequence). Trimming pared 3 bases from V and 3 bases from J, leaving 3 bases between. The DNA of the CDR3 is TGTGCCAGCAGCTTTAGCTACGAGCAGTACTTC. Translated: CASSFSYEQYF.

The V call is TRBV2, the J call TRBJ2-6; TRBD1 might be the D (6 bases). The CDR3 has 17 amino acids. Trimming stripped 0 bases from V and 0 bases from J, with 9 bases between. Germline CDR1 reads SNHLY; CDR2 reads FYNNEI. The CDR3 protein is CASSEAQGGSGANVLTF. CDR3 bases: TGTGCCAGCAGTGAAGCGCAAGGGGGCTCTGGGGCCAACGTCCTGACTTTC.

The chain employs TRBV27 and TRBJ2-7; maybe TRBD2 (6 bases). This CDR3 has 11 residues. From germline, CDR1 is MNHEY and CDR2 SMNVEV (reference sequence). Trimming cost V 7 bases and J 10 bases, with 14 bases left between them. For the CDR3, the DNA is TGTGCCAGCACTTACGGCGGGGAACAGTACTTC. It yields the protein CASTYGGEQYF.

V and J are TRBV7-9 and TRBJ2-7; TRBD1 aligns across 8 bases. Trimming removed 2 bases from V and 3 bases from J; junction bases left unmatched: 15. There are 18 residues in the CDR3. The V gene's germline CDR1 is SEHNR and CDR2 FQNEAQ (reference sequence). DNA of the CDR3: TGTGCCAGCAGCTTACCGCGGGACAGGCCCACATCTGTCTACGAGCAGTACTTC. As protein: CASSLPRDRPTSVYEQYF.

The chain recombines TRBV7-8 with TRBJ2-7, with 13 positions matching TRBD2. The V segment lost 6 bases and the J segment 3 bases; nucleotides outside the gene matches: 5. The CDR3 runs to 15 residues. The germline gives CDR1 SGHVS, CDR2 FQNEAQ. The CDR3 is CASSSRTSGGYEQYF. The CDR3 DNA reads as TGTGCCAGCAGTAGTAGGACTAGCGGGGGCTACGAGCAGTACTTC.

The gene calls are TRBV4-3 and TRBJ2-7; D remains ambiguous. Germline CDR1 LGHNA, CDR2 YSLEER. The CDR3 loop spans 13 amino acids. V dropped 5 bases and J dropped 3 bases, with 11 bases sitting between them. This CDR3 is CASSKARFYEQYF. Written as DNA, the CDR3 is TGCGCCAGCAGCAAAGCGCGGTTCTACGAGCAGTACTTC.

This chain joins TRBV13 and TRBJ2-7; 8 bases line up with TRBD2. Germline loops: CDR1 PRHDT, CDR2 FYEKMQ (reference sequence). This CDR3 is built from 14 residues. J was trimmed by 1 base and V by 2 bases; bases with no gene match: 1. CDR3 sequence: CASSLPGGSYEQYF. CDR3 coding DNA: TGTGCCAGCAGCTTACCGGGGGGGTCCTACGAGCAGTACTTC.

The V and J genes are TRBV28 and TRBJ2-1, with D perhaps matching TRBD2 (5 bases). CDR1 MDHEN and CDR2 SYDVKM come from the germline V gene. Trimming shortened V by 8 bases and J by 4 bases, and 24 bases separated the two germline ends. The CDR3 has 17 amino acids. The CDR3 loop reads CASDKTFGRNLYNEQFF. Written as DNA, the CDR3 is TGTGCCAGCGATAAGACTTTTGGGAGAAACCTGTACAATGAGCAGTTCTTC. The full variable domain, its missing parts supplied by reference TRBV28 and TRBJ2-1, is DVKVTQSSRYLVKRTGEKVFLECVQDMDHENMFWYRQDPGLGLRLIYFSYDVKMKEKGDIPEGYSVSREKKERFSLILESASTNQTSMYLCASDKTFGRNLYNEQFFGPGTRLTVL.

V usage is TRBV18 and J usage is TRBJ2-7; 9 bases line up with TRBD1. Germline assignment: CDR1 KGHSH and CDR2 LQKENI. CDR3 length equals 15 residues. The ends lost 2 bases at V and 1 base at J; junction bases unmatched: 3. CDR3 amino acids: CASSPGQGRSYEQYF. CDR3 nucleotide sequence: TGTGCCAGCTCACCAGGACAGGGGAGGTCCTACGAGCAGTACTTC.